Listed below are T cell receptor beta chains from one sample, sequenced in a study of STAT3 mutations in large granular lymphocyte leukemia. Method: immunoSEQ multiplex PCR; TCRdb's copy keeps in-frame clones and lacks some. This table has roughly 17,000 clones, about 92% appearing once. Sequencing input: peripheral blood mononuclear cells. Every receptor here comes from a man aged 55 to 70 with T-cell large granular lymphocyte leukemia. Some clones in this sample may be carry-over from other donors' samples. CDR3s include the opening cysteine and the closing phenylalanine or tryptophan. The D gene is left open where the match is weak. Clone sizes are given selectively: once, few, many, or a class where the clone is expanded.

CDR3 | DNA | D | V | size | J
CASSVGDGRNTIYF | TGTGCCAGCAGCGTAGGGGACGGACGAAACACCATATATTTT | . | TRBV9 | . | TRBJ1-3
CASTIGTAPTDTQYF | TGTGCCAGTACCATAGGGACCGCCCCCACAGATACGCAGTATTTT | . | TRBV19 | . | TRBJ2-3
CASSFPTLDRGHPYNEQFF | TGTGCCAGCAGCTTTCCCACCCTCGACAGGGGACACCCCTACAATGAGCAGTTCTTC | TRBD1 | TRBV7-9 | . | TRBJ2-1
CASSQLAGSYEQYF | TGTGCCAGCAGCCAACTAGCGGGATCCTACGAGCAGTACTTC | TRBD2 | TRBV27 | . | TRBJ2-7
CASSLVLAVGEQFF | TGTGCCAGCAGCTTGGTTCTAGCCGTGGGTGAGCAGTTCTTC | . | TRBV5-8 | . | TRBJ2-1
CASSPLDRGGTQYF | TGTGCCAGCAGTCCTTTAGACAGGGGCGGGACCCAGTACTTC | TRBD1 | TRBV6-6 | . | TRBJ2-5
CASSQQQETQYF | TGTGCCAGCAGCCAACAACAAGAGACCCAGTACTTC | . | TRBV4-2 | . | TRBJ2-5
CASSLAGTSGRADTQYF | TGCGCCAGCAGCTTGGCCGGGACTAGCGGGAGGGCAGATACGCAGTATTTT | TRBD2 | TRBV5-1 | . | TRBJ2-3
CASRGLRQGMAYGYTF | TGCGCCAGCAGGGGGTTAAGACAGGGGATGGCCTATGGCTACACCTTC | TRBD1 | TRBV4-1 | . | TRBJ1-2
CASSLVGRDEQFF | TGTGCCAGCAGCTTGGTGGGGCGTGATGAGCAGTTCTTC | . | TRBV5-5 | . | TRBJ2-1
CASSTRQGTNEKLFF | TGTGCCAGCAGCACCCGACAGGGGACTAATGAAAAACTGTTTTTT | TRBD1 | TRBV13 | . | TRBJ1-4
CASKGTGRSYEQYF | TGTGCCAGCAAGGGGACAGGGAGATCCTACGAGCAGTACTTC | TRBD1 | TRBV28 | once | TRBJ2-7
CASSLLRTRNNYEQYF | TGTGCCAGCAGTTTATTACGGACCCGAAATAACTACGAGCAGTACTTC | . | TRBV27 | . | TRBJ2-7
CASSPTPWTSGTPGSYNEQFF | TGCGCCAGCAGCCCCACCCCCTGGACTAGCGGGACCCCTGGCTCCTACAATGAGCAGTTCTTC | TRBD2 | TRBV5-1 | . | TRBJ2-1
CASSFRDSSSYEQYF | TGTGCCAGCAGTTTTCGGGACAGCAGCTCCTACGAGCAGTACTTC | TRBD1 | TRBV6-5 | . | TRBJ2-7
CSGLEAQETQYF | TGCAGCGGTCTAGAGGCACAAGAGACCCAGTACTTC | . | TRBV29-1 | . | TRBJ2-5
CASSSRAVASTDTQYF | TGTGCCAGCTCATCCAGGGCCGTGGCTAGCACAGATACGCAGTATTTT | . | TRBV18 | . | TRBJ2-3
CASSEGQVLNEQFF | TGTGCCAGCAGTGAAGGACAGGTCCTAAATGAGCAGTTCTTC | . | TRBV6-1 | . | TRBJ2-1
CASSQRAKVLTQNTEAFF | TGTGCCAGCAGCCAACGAGCGAAGGTTCTTACGCAGAACACTGAAGCTTTCTTT | . | TRBV13 | . | TRBJ1-1
CASSHPEGEQYF | TGTGCCAGCAGCCACCCAGAGGGCGAGCAGTACTTC | . | TRBV6-6 | . | TRBJ2-7
CASSPWTSGTDTQYF | TGTGCCAGCAGCCCATGGACTAGCGGGACAGATACGCAGTATTTT | TRBD2 | TRBV7-2 | . | TRBJ2-3
CASSLRGAGNTIYF | TGTGCCAGCAGCTTGAGGGGCGCCGGAAACACCATATATTTT | . | TRBV5-4 | . | TRBJ1-3
CASSYSEDLNTEAFF | TGTGCCAGCAGTTACAGTGAGGACCTGAACACTGAAGCTTTCTTT | . | TRBV27 | . | TRBJ1-1
CASSGDTSTDTQYF | TGCGCCAGCAGTGGGGATACTAGCACAGATACGCAGTATTTT | . | TRBV5-1 | . | TRBJ2-3
CASSPAQVVVGYTF | TGTGCCAGCTCACCCGCCCAGGTTGTTGTGGGCTACACCTTC | . | TRBV18 | . | TRBJ1-2
CASSMLGRGRYEQYF | TGTGCCAGTAGTATGTTGGGCAGGGGCCGATACGAGCAGTACTTC | . | TRBV19 | . | TRBJ2-7